The entry that follows covers one T cell receptor beta chain sequence. The junction does not match germline at one end; this may be a read error. These data originate in a study of control samples from healthy donors and cancer patients. CDR3 size: 12 residues. Assay: immunoSEQ multiplex PCR; the TCRdb copy retains only in-frame clones and omits some. The sample lists roughly 170,000 clones, 94% occurring once. The receptor comes from a woman under 30 in good health. The chain combines TRBV12-3 or TRBV12-4 with TRBJ2-3; D possibly corresponds to TRBD1 (6 bases). Input material: blood. CDR3 DNA sequence: TGTGCCAGCAGCTTCTCCAGGGGCCGTGAGGATTTT. Amino acids: CASSFSRGREDF.